A selection of T cell receptor beta chains follows, all from one sample in a study of T cell repertoires in cytomegalovirus infection. No antigen has been identified for these receptors. Using its own MiXCR run on the reads, TCRdb lists one record per CDR3 protein. The data hold approximately 730,000 distinct CDR3 sequences, with roughly 30% observed a single time. The sequencing used cultured PBMCs, collected from culture after CMV antigen stimulation. The receptors were sampled from a human donor in good health (CMV status not recorded). Some clones in this sample may be carry-over from other donors' samples. Each CDR3 is given with its conserved first and last residue.

length	J	V	CDR3
15	TRBJ2-7	TRBV6-5	CASSYLTSGSYEQYF
18	TRBJ2-7	TRBV7-6	CASSFRTSGRGGSYEQYF
17	TRBJ1-2	TRBV27	CASSLSPLGVANYGYTF
11	TRBJ2-1	TRBV7-9	CASSFETWQFF
17	TRBJ1-6	TRBV4-1	CASSQGRARARNSPLHF
14	TRBJ2-1	TRBV9	CASSLGVRNNEQFF
13	TRBJ1-1	TRBV6-1	CASSEWGDTEAFF
15	TRBJ1-1	TRBV5-6	CASSLAKGAPTEAFF
14	TRBJ1-5	TRBV6-1	CASIGGQIDQPQHF
17	TRBJ2-1	TRBV6-1	CASSGRGTSGGNNEQFF
14	TRBJ2-7	TRBV28	CASSPPTPTYEQYF
15	TRBJ1-4	TRBV7-2	CASSPARSVNEKLFF
15	TRBJ1-6	TRBV27	CASSQTPSGNSPLHF
15	TRBJ2-1	TRBV9	CASSVVKAGVYEQFF
12	TRBJ2-2	TRBV7-6	CASSRETGELFF
16	TRBJ2-7	TRBV6-4	CASSDSRGQTYYEQYF
13	TRBJ2-7	TRBV7-9	CASSTGTTYEQYF
10	TRBJ2-1	TRBV11-2	CASSLRTVCF
14	TRBJ2-5	TRBV7-9	CASSPFYGGQTQYF
16	TRBJ2-3	TRBV7-8	CASSLALRAQQYTQYF
15	TRBJ2-3	TRBV5-1	CASSLEQARTDTQYF
13	TRBJ1-1	TRBV20-1	CSASKGLHTEAFF
13	TRBJ2-7	TRBV7-9	CASSLGQVTEQYF
13	TRBJ2-4	TRBV7-2	CASSLALGGGKYF
14	TRBJ2-7	TRBV7-9	CASSPDRGSDEQYF
17	TRBJ2-1	TRBV5-4	CASSLGLVSGGAGEQFF
15	TRBJ1-2	TRBV7-9	CASSLVLSGENGYTF
13	TRBJ2-4	TRBV6-8	CASRGQPKNIQYF
15	TRBJ2-5	TRBV5-3	CASSLEGGNGETQYF
15	TRBJ2-5	TRBV7-9	CASSGRGWESETQYF
15	TRBJ2-7	TRBV20-1	CSALTLAGRPYEQYF
19	TRBJ2-3	TRBV28	CASSSGLAGGFWGADTQYF
12	TRBJ2-3	TRBV12-3/TRBV12-4	CASSKTGDTQYF
14	TRBJ1-2	TRBV6-6	CASSADRVQWGYTF
14	TRBJ2-5	TRBV11-2	CASSLPAYQETQYF
15	TRBJ2-3	TRBV28	CASSSPGSSTDTQYF
16	TRBJ1-5	TRBV2	CASSEALGTENQPQHF
15	TRBJ1-4	TRBV4-3	CASSQDFRGREKLFF
16	TRBJ2-7	TRBV7-9	CASSPEGAARGYEQYF
16	TRBJ2-5	TRBV7-9	CASSLPLGGGEETQYF
14	TRBJ1-5	TRBV3-1	CASSQDRVPQPQHF
14	TRBJ2-2	TRBV7-6	CASSPSDRTGELFF
18	TRBJ2-7	TRBV6-2/TRBV6-3	CASSYSKVRDRGVSEQYF
15	TRBJ2-1	TRBV12-3/TRBV12-4	CASNEGRGSYNEQFF
14	TRBJ2-1	TRBV7-2	CASSLGTVSKQQFF
14	TRBJ1-1	TRBV10-1	CASSVGGEFTEAFF
14	TRBJ2-4	TRBV5-1	CASSRDLTKNIQYF
13	TRBJ2-7	TRBV29-1	CSVVGKGAYEQYF
14	TRBJ1-4	TRBV7-8	CASSPKRLHEKLFF